The 9 T cell receptor beta chains below all came from one sample that was sequenced in a study of breast tumors, draining lymph nodes, adjacent tissues (dated by TCRdb to 2016 to 2017). Libraries were made using multiplex PCR. The sequencer was an Illumina HiSeq 2000. TCRdb trimmed the raw reads at Q25, called clones with MiXCR and kept productive beta chains. Every distinct CDR3 protein forms one entry, paired with its most common genes and DNA. A total of over 150,000 distinct CDR3 sequences appear in this sample, roughly 31% of them only once. The top ten clones comprise approximately 4.3% of the sample. The lymph node samples were taken from the axillary draining lymph nodes of breast cancer patients. The sequencing sample was made of axillary lymph node tissue. The source of these receptors is a female donor with breast cancer. Some clones in this sample may be carry-over from other donors' samples.

This clonotype has at least ten counts. The chain links TRBV5-1 to TRBJ2-5, with a possible D match to TRBD2 (5 bases). The CDR3 runs to 15 residues. From germline, CDR1 is SGHRS and CDR2 YFSETQ. Deletions cut 3 bases from V and 5 bases from J, with 17 bases between. The CDR3 loop reads CASSYDGLGTETQYF. The CDR3, as DNA: TGCGCCAGCAGCTACGACGGACTGGGAACGGAGACCCAGTACTTC.

This clonotype was seen repeatedly, ten times or more. Since a much larger clone is just one base distant, this may be a read error. V usage is TRBV4-3 and J usage is TRBJ1-6, with no clear D. The CDR3 consists of 13 residues. Germline CDR1 is LGHNA and CDR2 is YSLEER. The CDR3 sequence is CASGQMQRSPLHF. The CDR3 DNA reads TGCGCCAGCGGCCAAATGCAGCGTTCACCCCTCCACTTT.

This chain links TRBV20-1 with TRBJ1-4; TRBD1 is a possible D gene (5 bases). CDR1 is DFQATT, CDR2 SNEGSKA, per germline (reference sequence). The V end lost 1 base, the J end lost 3 bases, and 21 bases lay between the germline ends. The CDR3 length is 18 residues. Written as DNA, the CDR3 is TGCAGTGCTAGAGGAGGGGTTAGCGGGAGAGGAGCTAATGAAAAACTGTTTTTT. It codes for CSARGGVSGRGANEKLFF.

As for this clonotype: Its ends do not fully match the called genes, so a read error is possible. The V and J genes are TRBV5-4 and TRBJ2-2, with 8 bases that match TRBD2. Germline V gene data show CDR1 as SGHNT and CDR2 as YYREEE (reference sequence). The CDR3 runs to 16 residues. CDR3 residues: CASSSPRGANTGGLFF. CDR3 coding DNA: TGCGCCAGCAGCTCCCCGCGGGGGGCTAACACCGGGGGGCTGTTTTTT.

In this sample, this clonotype turned up many times. V is TRBV30 and J is TRBJ1-6, with D hard to call. Germline V gene sequence: CDR1 GTSNPN, CDR2 SVGIG (reference sequence). This CDR3 comprises 15 residues. Trimming took off 3 bases at V and 0 bases at J, with 9 bases between the two ends. CDR3 DNA sequence: TGTGCCTGGAGGAGGCTTAGCTCCTATAATTCACCCCTCCACTTT. It codes for CAWRRLSSYNSPLHF.

V usage is TRBV29-1 and J usage is TRBJ2-3; D gene ambiguous. V dropped 8 bases and J dropped 3 bases, with 9 bases sitting between them. CDR1 and CDR2 from the germline V gene are SQVTM and ANQGSEA. CDR3 length: 11 residues. DNA for the CDR3: TGCAGCTTCCAACATACAGATACGCAGTATTTT. It translates to CSFQHTDTQYF.

Comments on this clonotype: The CDR3 carries no conserved terminal phenylalanine or tryptophan, so it likely arises from a read error. The DNA is omitted, as the CDR3 cannot be located on it reliably, and the CDR3 follows TCRdb's listing. The chain joins TRBV5-1 to TRBJ1-3. The CDR3 has 12 amino acids, counting both end residues. In germline, CDR1 is SGHRS, CDR2 YFSETQ. This chain's CDR3 is CASSWTSGSPNT.

The genes are TRBV9 and TRBJ2-6; 8 bases fit TRBD1. The V and J ends lost 4 bases and 2 bases, in that order; junction bases with no gene match: 8. CDR1 SGDLS and CDR2 YYNGEE come from the germline V gene. This CDR3 region has 17 residues. The CDR3 here is CASSTRTGFAGANVLTF. As DNA, the CDR3 is TGTGCCAGCAGCACCCGGACAGGGTTTGCTGGGGCCAACGTCCTGACTTTC.

This clonotype appeared many times. The chain recombines TRBV11-2 with TRBJ1-3; no definite D call. V lost 0 bases to trimming and J lost 6 bases, with 12 bases between them. This CDR3 contains 15 residues. Looked up from germline, CDR1 is SGHAT and CDR2 is FQNNGV. CDR3 in DNA: TGTGCCAGCAGCTTAGATCGGCAGCCCCAAAACACCATATATTTT. Its translation is CASSLDRQPQNTIYF.